This T cell receptor (beta chain) was sequenced during a study of T-cell reconstitution after alpha-beta-depleted transplantation in children (dated by TCRdb to between 2015 and 2016). General notes on the study: Using TCR repertoire profiling, the study quantitatively followed how T-cell immune reconstitution unfolded in children after TCRalphabeta/CD19-depleted allogeneic hematopoietic cell transplantation. Paper-wide results and their limitations: Over subsequent months, a decline in hyperexpanded clone frequencies was noted, and after one year, T-cell counts and TCRbeta diversity were mostly ascribed to newly produced T cells. The apparently early recovery of alphabetaT-cell counts about two months after transplant reportedly depended on only several hundred rapidly expanded clones that came from non-depleted graft cells. In some patients, the high TCRbeta diversity seen at day 60 was put down to recipient T cells and intrathymic progenitors that had survived conditioning.

The library was produced with PCR. Sequencing took place on an Illumina HiSeq 2500. TCR library preparation used molecular barcoding, with unique molecular identifiers applied to normalize quantification of the TCRbeta repertoire. TCRdb reanalyzed the raw reads on its own, using fastp at Q25 for trimming and MiXCR for clone calling, and kept in-frame beta chains. Every distinct CDR3 protein forms one entry, paired with its most common genes and DNA. The sample profile shows 490,000 or so distinct CDR3 sequences; 10% to 13% of them were found once. The ten largest account for around 2% of the sample. This clonotype was observed at least ten times. Its antigen is currently not known. The input lacks base qualities; no much larger clone sits a single base away. Read against the paper, the sample's treatment or condition label means: allogeneic hematopoietic cell transplantation with graft depleted of TCRalphabeta T cells and CD19 B cells. The children who served as transplant recipients had been given grafts of TCRalphabeta/CD19-depleted allogeneic hematopoietic cells.

Counted from cysteine to phenylalanine, this CDR3 has 16 amino acids. Only CDR3 DNA is held: 48 bases, read in frame from base 1. The germline V end is reduced by 0 bases and the J end by 3 bases; junction bases left unmatched: 7. For CDR1 and CDR2, the germline V gene (reference sequence) lists LGHDT and YNNKEL. The sequences come from PBMCs, collected before TCRalphabeta/CD19-depleted stem cell transplant. The V gene is TRBV3-1 and the J gene is TRBJ2-7, with 8 central nucleotides matching TRBD2. The sequence was obtained from a child aged 2 to 10 with inherited bone marrow failure, due to receive a stem cell transplant. The bases read TGTGCCAGCAGCCAAGATCCAGCGGGAGTCCTCTACGAGCAGTACTTC. Protein translation: CASSQDPAGVLYEQYF.